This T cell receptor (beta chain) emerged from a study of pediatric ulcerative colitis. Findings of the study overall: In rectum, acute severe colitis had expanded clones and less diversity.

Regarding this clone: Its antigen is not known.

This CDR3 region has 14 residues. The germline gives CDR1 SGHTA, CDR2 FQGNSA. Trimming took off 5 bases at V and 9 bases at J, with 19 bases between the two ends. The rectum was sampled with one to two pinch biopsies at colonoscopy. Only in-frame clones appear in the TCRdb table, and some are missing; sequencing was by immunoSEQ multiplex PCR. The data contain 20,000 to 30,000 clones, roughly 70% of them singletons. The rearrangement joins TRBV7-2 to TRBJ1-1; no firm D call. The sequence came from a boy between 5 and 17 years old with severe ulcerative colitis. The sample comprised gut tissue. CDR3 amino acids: CASSLGSIRAKAFF. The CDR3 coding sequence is TGTGCCAGCAGCCTCGGCTCGATTAGGGCGAAAGCTTTCTTT.